The rows below give T cell receptor beta chains drawn from one sample of a study of PD-L1 blockade in urothelial cancer. Sequencing was performed with immunoSEQ multiplex PCR; in TCRdb, only in-frame clones are kept and a portion is missing. The table records 35,000 to 55,000 clones, 80% to 90% of them present only once. This sample comprised PBMCs, obtained around atezolizumab (anti-PD-L1) treatment. The source is a man between 60 and 75 years old with urothelial cancer. CDR3s include the opening cysteine and the closing phenylalanine or tryptophan. The D gene is left open where the match is weak. Clone size, where shown, is once, few, many, or a class for clones that have expanded.

d_gene: .
abundance: .
v_gene: TRBV18
j_gene: TRBJ1-5
len: 13
CDR3nt: TGTGCCAGCTCACCACACAGGGATCAGCCCCAGCATTTT
CDR3aa: CASSPHRDQPQHF

d_gene: TRBD2
abundance: .
v_gene: TRBV30
j_gene: TRBJ2-3
len: 14
CDR3nt: TGTGCCTGGACCTTAGCGGGGAACACAGATACGCAGTATTTT
CDR3aa: CAWTLAGNTDTQYF

d_gene: TRBD1
abundance: .
v_gene: TRBV29-1
j_gene: TRBJ2-1
len: 13
CDR3nt: TGCAGCGTTGAAGTCCCAGGGGGCGGTGAGCAGTTCTTC
CDR3aa: CSVEVPGGGEQFF

d_gene: TRBD1
abundance: .
v_gene: TRBV6-8
j_gene: TRBJ2-7
len: 13
CDR3nt: TGTGTCAGCAGGCAGGGGGCGGCATACGAGCAGTACTTC
CDR3aa: CVSRQGAAYEQYF

d_gene: TRBD2
abundance: once
v_gene: TRBV19
j_gene: TRBJ2-1
len: 16
CDR3nt: TGTGCCAGTAGTCCGCGCGGGGGGGCATTTGAAAGTGAGCAGTTCTTC
CDR3aa: CASSPRGGAFESEQFF

d_gene: TRBD1
abundance: .
v_gene: TRBV9
j_gene: TRBJ2-3
len: 14
CDR3nt: TGTGCCAGCAGCGAAACAGGGGGTGCGGATACGCAGTATTTT
CDR3aa: CASSETGGADTQYF

d_gene: .
abundance: .
v_gene: TRBV28
j_gene: TRBJ1-4
len: 15
CDR3nt: TGTGCCAGCAGTCGCCTATCCCAGGGTAATGAAAAACTGTTTTTT
CDR3aa: CASSRLSQGNEKLFF

d_gene: .
abundance: .
v_gene: TRBV6-5
j_gene: TRBJ2-3
len: 15
CDR3nt: TGTGCCAGCAGACCCGAGAGACGGGACACAGATACGCAGTATTTT
CDR3aa: CASRPERRDTDTQYF

d_gene: TRBD1
abundance: .
v_gene: TRBV5-1
j_gene: TRBJ2-4
len: 15
CDR3nt: TGCGCCAGCAGCATGACAGGGGGGGACAAAAACATTCAGTACTTC
CDR3aa: CASSMTGGDKNIQYF

d_gene: TRBD1
abundance: .
v_gene: TRBV5-4
j_gene: TRBJ2-1
len: 13
CDR3nt: TGTGCCAGCAGCGCAGACAACCGGGACAGGGAGTTCTTC
CDR3aa: CASSADNRDREFF

d_gene: .
abundance: .
v_gene: TRBV5-8
j_gene: TRBJ2-7
len: 13
CDR3nt: TGTGCCAGCAGCTTGAGGCAGGGCGGCGAGCAGTACTTC
CDR3aa: CASSLRQGGEQYF

d_gene: TRBD2
abundance: .
v_gene: TRBV19
j_gene: TRBJ2-7
len: 17
CDR3nt: TGTGCCAGTAGTATTGCTAGCGGGGGGCCCGCCTCCTACGAGCAGTACTTC
CDR3aa: CASSIASGGPASYEQYF

d_gene: TRBD1
abundance: .
v_gene: TRBV9
j_gene: TRBJ2-1
len: 16
CDR3nt: TGTGCCAGCAGCGGGGGACAGGGAAGGGCCTACAATGAGCAGTTCTTC
CDR3aa: CASSGGQGRAYNEQFF

d_gene: TRBD1
abundance: .
v_gene: TRBV4-2
j_gene: TRBJ1-1
len: 17
CDR3nt: TGTGCCAGCAGCCAAGGGCCGGGACAGGGGGCGCACACTGAAGCTTTCTTT
CDR3aa: CASSQGPGQGAHTEAFF

d_gene: TRBD2
abundance: .
v_gene: TRBV5-6
j_gene: TRBJ2-1
len: 16
CDR3nt: TGTGCCAGCAGCTCCATTCGGGGGGAATCCTACAATGAGCAGTTCTTC
CDR3aa: CASSSIRGESYNEQFF

d_gene: TRBD1
abundance: .
v_gene: TRBV30
j_gene: TRBJ1-5
len: 18
CDR3nt: TGTGCCTGGACTCATAGGACAGGGGAGCAACCTAGCAATCAGCCCCAGCATTTT
CDR3aa: CAWTHRTGEQPSNQPQHF

d_gene: TRBD1
abundance: .
v_gene: TRBV7-9
j_gene: TRBJ1-1
len: 16
CDR3nt: TGTGCCAGCAGCGGGAGGACAGGGGATAGGGTATCTGAAGCTTTCTTT
CDR3aa: CASSGRTGDRVSEAFF

d_gene: .
abundance: .
v_gene: TRBV6-1
j_gene: TRBJ1-5
len: 15
CDR3nt: TGTGCCAGCATTCAACAGGGTTATAGCAATCAGCCCCAGCATTTT
CDR3aa: CASIQQGYSNQPQHF

d_gene: .
abundance: .
v_gene: TRBV30
j_gene: TRBJ2-7
len: 10
CDR3nt: TGTGCCTGGAGGAGGACAGAGCAGTACTTC
CDR3aa: CAWRRTEQYF

d_gene: TRBD1
abundance: few
v_gene: TRBV27
j_gene: TRBJ1-6
len: 15
CDR3nt: TGTGCCAGCAGTTTAGAGGGACAGAAAAATTCACCCCTCCACTTT
CDR3aa: CASSLEGQKNSPLHF

d_gene: TRBD1
abundance: .
v_gene: TRBV28
j_gene: TRBJ2-1
len: 17
CDR3nt: TGTGCCAGCAGTTTGATAAGGTCTGGACAGGCCTACAATGAGCAGTTCTTC
CDR3aa: CASSLIRSGQAYNEQFF

d_gene: .
abundance: .
v_gene: TRBV10-1
j_gene: TRBJ2-2
len: 14
CDR3nt: TGCGCCAGCAGTGACTACGACTCCACCGGGGAGCTGTTTTTT
CDR3aa: CASSDYDSTGELFF

d_gene: .
abundance: .
v_gene: TRBV19
j_gene: TRBJ1-5
len: 13
CDR3nt: TGTGCCAGTAGTATTCCGGGTACGCAGCCCCAGCATTTT
CDR3aa: CASSIPGTQPQHF

d_gene: .
abundance: .
v_gene: TRBV18
j_gene: TRBJ2-1
len: 12
CDR3nt: TGTGCCAGCTCACCAAGTAGCAGTGAGCAGTTCTTC
CDR3aa: CASSPSSSEQFF

d_gene: TRBD2
abundance: few
v_gene: TRBV18
j_gene: TRBJ2-3
len: 15
CDR3nt: TGTGCCAGCTCACCGACTAGCGGGTTCACAGATACGCAGTATTTT
CDR3aa: CASSPTSGFTDTQYF

d_gene: TRBD2
abundance: .
v_gene: TRBV7-3
j_gene: TRBJ2-2
len: 19
CDR3nt: TGTGCCAGCAGCTTGAGACTAGCGGGGGGGCTTATGGACACCGGGGAGCTGTTTTTT
CDR3aa: CASSLRLAGGLMDTGELFF

d_gene: TRBD1
abundance: .
v_gene: TRBV28
j_gene: TRBJ1-3
len: 13
CDR3nt: TGTGCCAGCGGGGGACAGCGTGGAAACACCATATATTTT
CDR3aa: CASGGQRGNTIYF

d_gene: TRBD1
abundance: .
v_gene: TRBV2
j_gene: TRBJ1-2
len: 14
CDR3nt: TGTGCCAGCGGCAAAGGGGGCAGGGTTGATGGCTACACCTTC
CDR3aa: CASGKGGRVDGYTF

d_gene: .
abundance: .
v_gene: TRBV6-6
j_gene: TRBJ2-1
len: 14
CDR3nt: TGTGCCAGCAGTCCGACAGCGAACTACAATGAGCAGTTCTTC
CDR3aa: CASSPTANYNEQFF

d_gene: TRBD1
abundance: .
v_gene: TRBV29-1
j_gene: TRBJ1-1
len: 14
CDR3nt: TGCAGCGTCGGACAGGACAGGGCCAACACTGAAGCTTTCTTT
CDR3aa: CSVGQDRANTEAFF

d_gene: .
abundance: .
v_gene: TRBV19
j_gene: TRBJ1-2
len: 10
CDR3nt: TGTGCCAGTAGTGGCAATGGCTACACCTTC
CDR3aa: CASSGNGYTF

d_gene: .
abundance: few
v_gene: TRBV29-1
j_gene: TRBJ2-7
len: 12
CDR3nt: TGCAGCGTACGGGCGGGAATTTACGAGCAGTACTTC
CDR3aa: CSVRAGIYEQYF

d_gene: .
abundance: .
v_gene: TRBV6-1
j_gene: TRBJ1-3
len: 12
CDR3nt: TGTGCCAGCAGTGAAGCGCCAGGGACCATATATTTT
CDR3aa: CASSEAPGTIYF

d_gene: TRBD1
abundance: .
v_gene: TRBV10-3
j_gene: TRBJ2-2
len: 19
CDR3nt: TGTGCCATCAGTGATATGGTCGGGACAGGGCAGTTGAACACCGGGGAGCTGTTTTTT
CDR3aa: CAISDMVGTGQLNTGELFF